These 10 T cell receptor beta chains originate from one sample sequenced in a study of cytomegalovirus exposure and HLA in healthy donors. The primer mix had 60 Vbeta and 13 Jbeta primers. Here immunoSEQ multiplex PCR was the method, and the copy in TCRdb shows in-frame clones only, minus some. Here the sample spans roughly 250,000 clones, around four fifths being singletons. The source material was PBMCs. All receptors come from a woman aged 40-49 years in good health and CMV-seropositive.

The count of this clone is one. The V call is TRBV10-2, the J call TRBJ2-5; 8 nucleotides align to TRBD2. Per the germline V gene, CDR1 is WSHSY and CDR2 is SAAADI. V gave up 4 bases and J gave up 5 bases; unmatched junction bases: 3. The CDR3 runs to 13 residues. DNA of the CDR3: TGCGCCAGCAGTGTCGGGAGGGAGGAGACCCAGTACTTC. It translates to CASSVGREETQYF.

J is TRBJ1-1 and V is TRBV2; D is undetermined. Trimming removed 4 bases from V and 2 bases from J, with 14 bases in between. Per the germline V gene, CDR1 is SNHLY and CDR2 is FYNNEI. CDR3 length equals 15 residues. CDR3 DNA sequence: TGTGCCAGCAGTGCCCCGGCAGGTCTCAACACTGAAGCTTTCTTT. Translating it yields CASSAPAGLNTEAFF. Full variable domain (remainder filled in from reference TRBV2 and TRBJ1-1): EPEVTQTPSHQVTQMGQEVILRCVPISNHLYFYWYRQILGQKVEFLVSFYNNEISEKSEIFDDQFSVERPDGSNFTLKIRSTKLEDSAMYFCASSAPAGLNTEAFFGQGTRLTVV.

V usage is TRBV29-1 and J usage is TRBJ2-1; 13 bases match TRBD2. V trimming: 5 bases; J trimming: 5 bases; junction bases outside the gene matches: 3. The CDR3 loop spans 14 amino acids. Germline CDR1 SQVTM, CDR2 ANQGSEA. This CDR3 reads CSVSGTSGNNEQFF. CDR3 nucleotides: TGCAGCGTTTCCGGGACTAGCGGGAACAATGAGCAGTTCTTC.

This clone appeared a few times. The chain is built from TRBV29-1 and TRBJ2-3, with a tentative D call TRBD2 (6 bases). Trimming removed 4 bases from V and 1 base from J, with 15 bases in between. This CDR3 is built from 15 residues. Germline values: CDR1 SQVTM, CDR2 ANQGSEA. CDR3 amino acids: CSVGRREGGTDTQYF. The CDR3, as DNA: TGCAGCGTTGGGAGGAGGGAAGGAGGCACAGATACGCAGTATTTT.

V usage is TRBV15 and J usage is TRBJ1-1; TRBD1 is a possible D gene (5 bases). In germline, CDR1 is LNHNV, CDR2 YYDKDF (reference sequence). Trimming stripped 3 bases from V and 1 base from J, with 9 bases between. The CDR3 covers 14 residues. CDR3 loop: CATSSRTGNTEAFF. Here the CDR3 DNA reads TGTGCCACCAGCAGTCGAACAGGGAACACTGAAGCTTTCTTT. The full variable domain, completed using reference TRBV15 and TRBJ1-1, is DAMVIQNPRYQVTQFGKPVTLSCSQTLNHNVMYWYQQKSSQAPKLLFHYYDKDFNNEADTPDNFQSRRPNTSFCFLDIRSPGLGDTAMYLCATSSRTGNTEAFFGQGTRLTVV.

The gene calls are TRBV5-1 and TRBJ2-7; 10 bases are a match to TRBD2. Germline assignment: CDR1 SGHRS and CDR2 YFSETQ. V was clipped by 1 base and J by 2 bases; unmatched bases: 9. The CDR3 sequence is 17 residues long. Here the CDR3 reads CASSLMLAGGLTYEQYF. CDR3 sequence (DNA): TGCGCCAGCAGCTTGATGTTAGCGGGAGGCCTCACCTACGAGCAGTACTTC.

This clone was seen a handful of times. The CDR3 spells CASSLDQAGVRDTQYF. In DNA form, the CDR3 reads TGTGCCAGCAGCTTAGATCAAGCGGGAGTTAGAGATACGCAGTATTTT. This sequence joins TRBV7-9 and TRBJ2-3; 8 nucleotides align to TRBD2. The CDR3 is made up of 16 amino acids. V trimming: 1 base; J trimming: 5 bases; junction bases outside the gene matches: 8. Per the germline V gene, CDR1 is SEHNR and CDR2 is FQNEAQ (reference sequence).

This clone was seen a handful of times. J is TRBJ2-5 and V is TRBV4-2; the match to TRBD1 covers 11 bases. This CDR3 comprises 16 residues. The germline V gene encodes CDR1 LGHNA and CDR2 YNFKEQ. J gave up 4 bases and V 4 bases, and 8 bases lay outside the gene matches. The CDR3 nucleotides read TGTGCCAGCAGCCGAGGCCGGGACAGGGGGTCAGAGACCCAGTACTTC. Protein sequence: CASSRGRDRGSETQYF.

CDR3 bases: TGTGCCAGCAGCTTTGGCGGGGGCTACAATGAGCAGTTCTTC. This gives the protein CASSFGGGYNEQFF. This chain links TRBV7-3 with TRBJ2-1, with 7 positions matching TRBD2. V shed 3 bases and J 3 bases; nucleotides not matched to a gene: 2. Germline-derived CDR1 and CDR2 are SGHTA and FQGTGA. This CDR3 comprises 14 residues.

The V call is TRBV7-9, the J call TRBJ2-7; a possible D gene is TRBD2 (6 bases). This CDR3 region has 13 residues. Trimming cost V 5 bases and J 7 bases, with 15 bases left between them. The V gene's germline CDR1 is SEHNR and CDR2 FQNEAQ (reference sequence). The CDR3 reads CASSAGPWGEQYF. Here the CDR3 DNA reads TGTGCCAGCAGCGCGGGACCGTGGGGGGAGCAGTACTTC.